The 28 T cell receptor beta chains listed next were all sequenced from one sample in a study of Graves' ophthalmopathy and Graves' hyperthyroidism. Transcripts of RNA were the source for amplifying TCR beta CDR3 regions. RT-PCR with HTBI primers came first, then second-round multiplex PCR. TCRdb reanalysed the multiplex PCR reads using MiXCR and keeps one entry per CDR3 protein. Here the sample spans 500,000 to 800,000 distinct CDR3 sequences, more than 40% being singletons. The sample comprised peripheral blood. These receptor sequences come from an adult man with Graves' ophthalmopathy.

This clonotype came up many times. The chain joins TRBV7-9 to TRBJ1-5, with no clear D. Germline V CDR1 and CDR2: SEHNR, FQNEAQ (reference sequence). Trimming pared 5 bases from V and 2 bases from J, leaving 13 bases between. The CDR3 loop spans 15 amino acids. This CDR3 is CASSPGSGGNQPQHF. In DNA, the CDR3 is TGTGCCAGCAGCCCTGGGAGCGGGGGCAATCAGCCCCAGCATTTT.

This clonotype was found many times. The CDR3: CASGTGHDQPQHF. CDR3 nucleotide sequence: TGTGCCAGTGGGACAGGGCACGATCAGCCCCAGCATTTT. This chain uses TRBV6-1 with TRBJ1-5; TRBD1 matches 9 bases. V lost 9 bases to trimming and J lost 5 bases; unmatched junction nucleotides: 5. The CDR3 has 13 amino acids. Germline loops: CDR1 MNHNS, CDR2 SASEGT.

The genes are TRBV9 and TRBJ1-5; weak D call: TRBD1 (5 bases). The CDR3 consists of 14 residues. V was cut by 4 bases and J by 7 bases, with 15 bases left in between. Germline CDR1 SGDLS, CDR2 YYNGEE. CDR3 amino acids: CASSHADTEQPQHF. The CDR3, as DNA: TGTGCCAGCAGCCATGCGGACACCGAACAGCCCCAGCATTTT.

CDR3 residues: CASSATSPNSPLHF. The DNA of the CDR3 is TGTGCCAGCAGTGCTACATCCCCTAACTCACCCCTCCACTTT. This sequence joins TRBV25-1 and TRBJ1-6, with no clear D. Germline loops: CDR1 MGHDK, CDR2 SYGVNS. CDR3 length: 14 residues. Between the trimmed V and J ends, which lost 4 bases and 10 bases, there was a span of 14 bases.

The J gene is TRBJ1-3, the V gene TRBV19, with D possibly TRBD1 on 6 matching bases. V dropped 6 bases and J dropped 2 bases, with 14 bases sitting between them. This CDR3 has 15 amino acids. Germline V gene lookup returns CDR1 LNHDA and CDR2 SQIVND (reference sequence). The CDR3 region is CASSVGGAAGNTIYF. CDR3 sequence (DNA): TGTGCCAGTAGCGTGGGGGGGGCCGCTGGAAACACCATATATTTT. Variable domain in full (rest from reference TRBV19 and TRBJ1-3): DGGITQSPKYLFRKEGQNVTLSCEQNLNHDAMYWYRQDPGQGLRLIYYSQIVNDFQKGDIAEGYSVSREKKESFPLTVTSAQKNPTAFYLCASSVGGAAGNTIYFGEGSWLTVV.

This clonotype showed up just once. The rearrangement links TRBV2 to TRBJ1-1; 8 nucleotides align to TRBD1. With V trimmed by 6 bases and J by 1 base, 10 bases remained unmatched. CDR3 size: 16 residues. Germline assignment: CDR1 SNHLY and CDR2 FYNNEI. The CDR3 coding sequence is TGTGCCAGCAGGGAACGACAGGGGACAAGGAACACTGAAGCTTTCTTT. Its protein is CASRERQGTRNTEAFF.

The chain links TRBV9 to TRBJ1-6, with D unresolved. Germline values: CDR1 SGDLS, CDR2 YYNGEE. V was cut by 7 bases and J by 11 bases, with 22 bases left in between. CDR3 length: 15 residues. CDR3 residues: CASGGGQEGDPPLHF. CDR3 nucleotides: TGTGCCAGCGGTGGTGGGCAGGAGGGAGATCCACCCCTCCACTTT.

This chain uses TRBV25-1 with TRBJ1-1, with 7 bases fitting TRBD1. V lost 0 bases, J lost 2 bases, and 9 bases stayed unmatched. The CDR3 is made up of 17 amino acids. Germline CDR1 is MGHDK and CDR2 is SYGVNS. The CDR3 nucleotides are TGTGCCAGCAGTGAATACGGGTGGGGACAGTATAACACTGAAGCTTTCTTT. It yields the protein CASSEYGWGQYNTEAFF. Based on the CDR3 plus reference TRBV25-1 and TRBJ1-1, the full variable domain is EADIYQTPRYLVIGTGKKITLECSQTMGHDKMYWYQQDPGMELHLIHYSYGVNSTEKGDLSSESTVSRIRTEHFPLTLESARPSHTSQYLCASSEYGWGQYNTEAFFGQGTRLTVV.

This clonotype was seen at least ten times. The chain combines TRBV29-1 with TRBJ2-2, with 9 nucleotides matching TRBD1. The CDR3 is 14 residues long. CDR1 and CDR2 (germline): SQVTM, ANQGSEA. The V and J ends lost 6 bases and 3 bases, in that order; junction bases with no gene match: 5. The CDR3 DNA reads as TGCAGCGTGACAGGGGGTGGGTACACCGGGGAGCTGTTTTTT. Its protein product is CSVTGGGYTGELFF.

As regards this clonotype: This could be a read error, since a much larger clone is one nucleotide away. This chain joins TRBV14 and TRBJ1-5; D possibly corresponds to TRBD1 (5 bases). CDR3 size: 13 residues. Trimming removed 1 base at V and 9 bases at J, with 10 bases between. Germline V gene lookup returns CDR1 SGHDN and CDR2 FVKESK. CDR3 sequence: CASSQGWGRPQHF. The CDR3 DNA reads TGTGCCAGCAGCCAAGGTTGGGGACGGCCCCAGCATTTT.

The chain has TRBV20-1 and TRBJ2-2, with 10 bases lining up with TRBD2. The CDR3 extends over 17 amino acids. The germline CDR1 and CDR2 sequences are DFQATT and SNEGSKA (reference sequence). V shed 3 bases, J shed 8 bases, and the junction held 15 bases outside the gene matches. The CDR3 region has the DNA TGCAGTGCTAGTCCGGGGCTAGCGGGGGCGCACGGAGGGGAGCTGTTTTTT. It codes for CSASPGLAGAHGGELFF.

This clonotype was seen more than once but under ten times. V gene TRBV6-5 combines with J gene TRBJ1-4; no reliable D call. CDR3 length equals 17 residues. Trimming took off 2 bases at V and 5 bases at J, with 18 bases between the two ends. Germline assignment: CDR1 MNHEY and CDR2 SVGAGI. The CDR3 DNA follows: TGTGCCAGCAGTTACCGCCCGCGAGGGAGGCAAAATGAAAAACTGTTTTTT. Its protein is CASSYRPRGRQNEKLFF.

This clonotype has at least ten counts. The chain employs TRBV6-5 and TRBJ1-1; D might be TRBD1 (5 bases). Looked up from germline, CDR1 is MNHEY and CDR2 is SVGAGI. V dropped 5 bases and J dropped 7 bases, with 11 bases sitting between them. This CDR3 region has 12 residues. The CDR3 loop reads CASSPPGGEAFF. The CDR3 DNA reads TGTGCCAGCAGTCCCCCCGGGGGTGAAGCTTTCTTT.

This clonotype was observed many times. The rearrangement uses TRBV12-3 or TRBV12-4 and TRBJ1-2, with D uncertain. The CDR3 totals 14 residues. V lost 5 bases and J lost 7, with 17 bases in between. The CDR3 nucleotides read TGTGCCAGCAGTCTCCGTCGAGGAATCACTGGCTACACCTTC. This codes for CASSLRRGITGYTF.

There are a few counts of this clonotype. V and J are TRBV10-3 and TRBJ1-1; D is perhaps TRBD1 (5 bases). The CDR3 covers 12 residues. Trimming took off 6 bases at V and 5 bases at J, with 10 bases between the two ends. The germline gives CDR1 ENHRY, CDR2 SYGVKD. CDR3 in amino acids: CAIRRRGTEAFF. CDR3 nucleotide sequence: TGTGCCATCAGGAGACGGGGGACTGAAGCTTTCTTT.

The rearrangement links TRBV10-3 to TRBJ2-6; a possible D gene is TRBD1 (5 bases). Per the germline V gene, CDR1 is ENHRY and CDR2 is SYGVKD. This CDR3 contains 17 residues. V lost 3 bases and J 1 base, leaving 13 bases between the germline ends. The CDR3 is CAISDQGFGSGANVLTF. Written as DNA, the CDR3 is TGTGCCATCAGTGACCAGGGATTCGGATCTGGGGCCAACGTCCTGACTTTC.

The chain couples TRBV29-1 to TRBJ2-2, with D perhaps assigned TRBD1 or TRBD2 (6 bases each). CDR1 and CDR2 (germline): SQVTM, ANQGSEA. V was shortened by 4 bases and J by 3 bases, with 15 bases between the two germline ends. The CDR3 runs to 15 residues. The CDR3 protein is CSVVGRRGDTGELFF. The CDR3 DNA reads TGCAGCGTTGTCGGCCGGAGGGGGGACACCGGGGAGCTGTTTTTT.

The V and J genes are TRBV20-1 and TRBJ2-7, with a possible D match to TRBD1 (5 bases). Trimming removed 6 bases at V and 4 bases at J, with 16 bases between. Germline V gene sequence: CDR1 DFQATT, CDR2 SNEGSKA (reference sequence). The CDR3 is 13 residues long. The CDR3 bases are TGCAGTGCCCCCTTGAAGGGGCTTTACGAGCAGTACTTC. Its translation is CSAPLKGLYEQYF.

This clonotype has more than one count but fewer than ten. The V and J genes are TRBV12-3 or TRBV12-4 and TRBJ2-7, with D possibly being TRBD1 (6 bases). V lost 6 bases to trimming and J lost 4 bases, with 16 bases between them. The CDR3 is 14 residues long. The CDR3 here is CASSLRQVGYEQYF. Here the CDR3 DNA reads TGTGCCAGCAGCCTCAGACAGGTCGGTTACGAGCAGTACTTC.

This chain links TRBV6-2 or TRBV6-3 with TRBJ1-5; weak D call: TRBD1 (5 bases). The length of the CDR3 is 15 residues. V was clipped by 2 bases and J by 0 bases, with 8 bases between them. Per germline, CDR1 MNHEY and CDR2 SVGEGT. CDR3 in DNA: TGTGCCAGCAGTTACAGCGACAGTAGCAATCAGCCCCAGCATTTT. Protein: CASSYSDSSNQPQHF.

A note on this clonotype: A much larger clone is a single base away; this may be a read error. The rearrangement uses TRBV7-2 and TRBJ1-6; TRBD1 matches at 7 bases. The J segment lost 11 bases and the V segment lost 2 bases, leaving 6 bases of the junction unmatched. This CDR3 spans 14 amino acids. The germline CDR1 and CDR2 sequences are SGHTA and FQGNSA. The CDR3 DNA sequence: TGTGCCAGCAGCTTAAGCAGGGGGGAAACACCCCTCCACTTT. It encodes CASSLSRGETPLHF.

This CDR3 reads CASSLGQGAGDEQYF. As DNA, the CDR3 is TGCGCCAGCAGCCTGGGACAGGGGGCAGGGGACGAGCAGTACTTC. The V gene is TRBV5-1, the J gene TRBJ2-7, with 12 bases aligning to TRBD1. The V segment lost 4 bases and the J segment 5 bases; nucleotides outside the gene matches: 7. The germline V gene has CDR1 SGHRS and CDR2 YFSETQ. This CDR3 contains 15 residues. Full variable domain (remainder filled in from reference TRBV5-1 and TRBJ2-7): KAGVTQTPRYLIKTRGQQVTLSCSPISGHRSVSWYQQTPGQGLQFLFEYFSETQRNKGNFPGRFSGRQFSNSRSEMNVSTLELGDSALYLCASSLGQGAGDEQYFGPGTRLTVT.

As to this clonotype: The junction departs from the called germline gene at one end, perhaps through a read error. The V call is TRBV10-3, the J call TRBJ1-2; weak D call: TRBD1 (6 bases). The CDR3 runs to 16 residues. From germline, CDR1 is ENHRY and CDR2 SYGVKD. CDR3 loop: CASSYSAHRALDGYTF. CDR3 bases: TGTGCCAGCAGTTACTCTGCACACAGGGCTCTAGACGGCTACACCTTC.

This clonotype was recorded a few times. The chain has TRBV6-1 and TRBJ1-3; tentative D call: TRBD1 (6 bases). There are 13 residues in the CDR3. From germline, CDR1 is MNHNS and CDR2 SASEGT. Trimming removed 8 bases at V and 1 base at J, with 9 bases between. As DNA, the CDR3 is TGTGCCAGCTACAGGGAGTCTGGAAACACCATATATTTT. Translating it yields CASYRESGNTIYF.

The V call is TRBV7-3, the J call TRBJ1-4; 7 bases map to TRBD1. The germline CDR1 and CDR2 sequences are SGHTA and FQGTGA. This CDR3 is built from 15 residues. After removal of 5 bases from V and 2 bases from J, the junction contained 5 bases not matched to a gene. The DNA of the CDR3 is TGTGCCAGCAGCCCGACGGGACAGACTAATGAAAAACTGTTTTTT. Translated, it gives CASSPTGQTNEKLFF. The complete variable domain, with remaining parts taken from reference TRBV7-3 and TRBJ1-4, reads GAGVSQTPSNKVTEKGKYVELRCDPISGHTALYWYRQSLGQGPEFLIYFQGTGAADDSGLPNDRFFAVRPEGSVSTLKIQRTERGDSAVYLCASSPTGQTNEKLFFGSGTQLSVL.

This clonotype was counted only a few times. This chain uses TRBV7-3 with TRBJ2-3, with D tentatively TRBD2 (6 bases). Germline V gene lookup returns CDR1 SGHTA and CDR2 FQGTGA. V lost 5 bases and J 4 bases, leaving 13 bases between the germline ends. This CDR3 spans 14 amino acids. The CDR3 nucleotides are TGTGCCAGCAGCCCGGGACTCTCCTCAGATACGCAGTATTTT. Protein: CASSPGLSSDTQYF.

This clonotype occurred many times. This rearrangement joins TRBV2 to TRBJ1-2, with D tentatively TRBD1 (6 bases). The germline CDR1 and CDR2 sequences are SNHLY and FYNNEI. V was cut by 9 bases and J by 5 bases, with 19 bases left in between. CDR3 length equals 14 residues. The CDR3 DNA reads as TGTGCCAGACGGAAGAGGACAGCCCTATATGGCTACACCTTC. Translated: CARRKRTALYGYTF.

The chain couples TRBV7-7 to TRBJ2-5; perhaps TRBD2 as D (7 bases). The CDR3 contains 15 residues. Looked up from germline, CDR1 is SSHAT and CDR2 is FNYEAQ (reference sequence). The germline V and J ends were trimmed by 1 base and 5 bases, with 14 bases remaining between them. CDR3 sequence reads: CASSLGRGARETQYF. In DNA, the CDR3 is TGTGCCAGCAGCTTAGGTCGGGGGGCGCGGGAGACCCAGTACTTC.